A single sample gave rise to the 3 T cell receptor beta chains below, sequenced in a study of post-analysis software for immune sequencing data. Overall study findings and caveats: When patients were compared with controls, four or five TRBV segments were more frequent, TRBV5-6, TRBV5-1 and TRBV20-1 among them.

Their target antigens are unknown. Carried by the TCR beta cDNA libraries were unique molecular identifiers. TCRdb redid the calling of the PCR reads with MiXCR, one entry per CDR3 protein. In the table there are about 400,000 distinct CDR3 sequences, around 37% of which are singletons. Sample: blood. The receptor source for this set is a girl between 5 and 17 years old with multiple sclerosis.

The chain is built from TRBV2 and TRBJ1-1; 9 bases fit TRBD1. Germline trimming cut 0 bases from V and 4 bases from J; bases unmatched to any gene: 3. There are 15 residues in the CDR3. Germline V gene lookup returns CDR1 SNHLY and CDR2 FYNNEI. CDR3 sequence: CASSEAGTGSTEAFF. The CDR3 nucleotides read TGTGCCAGCAGTGAAGCCGGGACAGGGAGCACTGAAGCTTTCTTT.

The J gene is TRBJ2-7, the V gene TRBV7-8; D may be TRBD2 (6 bases). The CDR3 has 15 amino acids. Germline V gene sequence: CDR1 SGHVS, CDR2 FQNEAQ. Between the trimmed V and J ends, which lost 5 bases and 2 bases, there was a span of 16 bases. The CDR3: CASSPRDGRTYEQYF. The CDR3 coding sequence is TGTGCCAGCAGCCCCAGGGACGGGAGAACCTACGAGCAGTACTTC.

Ten or more counts support this clonotype. A junction end diverges from the germline sequence, so it may reflect a read error. V and J are TRBV5-1 and TRBJ2-1; D unclear. This CDR3 region has 12 residues. Looked up from germline, CDR1 is SGHRS and CDR2 is YFSETQ. This CDR3 is CASSLTGNEQFF. In nucleotides, the CDR3 is TGTGCCAGCAGCTTAACCGGGAATGAGCAGTTCTTC. Full variable domain (outside the CDR3, taken from reference TRBV5-1 and TRBJ2-1): KAGVTQTPRYLIKTRGQQVTLSCSPISGHRSVSWYQQTPGQGLQFLFEYFSETQRNKGNFPGRFSGRQFSNSRSEMNVSTLELGDSALYLCASSLTGNEQFFGPGTRLTVL.